This TCR beta chain was observed in a study of T cells in Graves' hyperthyroidism and ophthalmopathy. The CDR3 extends over 14 amino acids. From germline, CDR1 is SEHNR and CDR2 FQNEAQ (reference sequence). V lost 6 bases to trimming and J lost 1 base; unmatched junction nucleotides: 2. A word on this clonotype: A read error may explain this, as a much larger clone is one base away.

Amplified regions were TCR beta CDR3 sequences from RNA transcripts. TCR CDR3 underwent first-round RT-PCR with the HTBI primer set. TCRdb reanalysed the multiplex PCR reads using MiXCR and keeps one entry per CDR3 protein. The sample lists hundreds of thousands of distinct CDR3 sequences; 35% were seen once. The rearrangement uses TRBV7-9 and TRBJ2-2; 7 nucleotides line up with TRBD1. The receptor's source is a woman aged 40 to 49 with Graves' hyperthyroidism. The sequencing sample was made of blood. CDR3 sequence (DNA): TGTGCCAGCAGATGGACAGGGAACACCGGGGAGCTGTTTTTT. It codes for CASRWTGNTGELFF.